The rows below give T cell receptor beta chains drawn from one sample of a study of cytomegalovirus exposure and HLA in healthy donors. Sequencing used immunoSEQ multiplex PCR; TCRdb keeps in-frame clones, though not all of them. The repertoire has under 200,000 clones, approximately 84% of them found once; the top ten carry more than 0.35%. The sequencing sample was made of PBMCs. Receptor source: a boy aged 2 to 10 in good health and CMV-seronegative. The CDR3 runs from the conserved cysteine through the conserved F or W.

v_gene | CDR3aa
TRBV27 | CASSQGVGETQYF
TRBV5-1 | CASSSGQGDTEAFF
TRBV15 | CATSRDGTSGSENTQYF
TRBV15 | CATSSFGVYNEQFF
TRBV11-2 | CASSLRGLGAGELFF
TRBV29-1 | CSVETSGRADEQFF
TRBV28 | CASSLYMQGTDTQYF
TRBV5-1 | CASSSSPGLVSDTQYF
TRBV7-9 | CASSRQPGQGPGNTIYF
TRBV11-2 | CASSTRPSSYEQYF
TRBV28 | CASSLTDRRAFF
TRBV4-1 | CASSPTSGSFYEQYF
TRBV20-1 | CSSWEKETQYF
TRBV28 | CASSFFEIQSGYTF
TRBV2 | CASRAGLAGDNEQFF
TRBV19 | CASSIMYWGTSGTQPSYEQYF
TRBV6-1 | CASSGDFAGQNIQYF
TRBV11-2 | CASSLGGVGNTIYF
TRBV6-5 | CASSSTRQPTNYGYTF
TRBV6-6 | CASSTHTGLDEQFF
TRBV29-1 | CSVELGPNTEAFF
TRBV2 | CATRTGDYGYTF
TRBV7-9 | CASSLPTVGETQYF
TRBV19 | CASSIRPSNQPQHF
TRBV6-1 | CASSAPGLAGAAYEQYF
TRBV15 | CATSRSTRTDFTGEQYF
TRBV4-1 | CASSPSRDRGTLDGYTF
TRBV7-9 | CASRRTGGRGTGELFF
TRBV29-1 | CSVEDRGGGVTGELFF
TRBV5-8 | CASSLKFRSTDTQYF
TRBV2 | CASSDSFRRLNEQFF
TRBV15 | CATSTRLAASTDTQYF
TRBV5-4 | CASSSGQDRPNYGYTF
TRBV10-1 | CASSAGLAGAGDTQYF
TRBV7-6 | CASSLVKLAGDPDTQYF
TRBV6-1 | CASSAGQGDYGYTF
TRBV5-1 | CASSPAGDTEAFF
TRBV4-1 | CASSHRLTGGGTEAFF
TRBV28 | CASSNDRGRYNEQFF
TRBV6-1 | CASSIQGPYNEQFF
TRBV28 | CASSSDRVYEQYF
TRBV12-5 | CASGASPYRTRDNEQFF
TRBV5-4 | CASNLGQTNQETQYF
TRBV4-1 | CASSQGTGGKNTEAFF
TRBV21-1 | CASSKQGGVLF
TRBV19 | CASSIVGGNTEAFF
TRBV19 | CASSTKPGLAGVYLLTDTQYF
TRBV5-4 | CASSSSGAGDGNTIYF
TRBV2 | CASSEGPPGNQPQHF
TRBV25-1 | CASSEGGTVLEKLFF
TRBV7-6 | CASSLAGGPGNEQFF
TRBV25-1 | CASSHGQGKAAFF
TRBV2 | CASSQEEGSGNTIYF
TRBV2 | CASSGGQGPLFYGYTF
TRBV11-2 | CASSSSGTSGNEQFF
TRBV4-1 | CASSQVELAGVSTGLYTDTQYF
TRBV5-1 | CASSPPNWGVTDTQYF
TRBV28 | CASSWTSGISYEQYF
TRBV7-6 | CASSRRGYQETQYF